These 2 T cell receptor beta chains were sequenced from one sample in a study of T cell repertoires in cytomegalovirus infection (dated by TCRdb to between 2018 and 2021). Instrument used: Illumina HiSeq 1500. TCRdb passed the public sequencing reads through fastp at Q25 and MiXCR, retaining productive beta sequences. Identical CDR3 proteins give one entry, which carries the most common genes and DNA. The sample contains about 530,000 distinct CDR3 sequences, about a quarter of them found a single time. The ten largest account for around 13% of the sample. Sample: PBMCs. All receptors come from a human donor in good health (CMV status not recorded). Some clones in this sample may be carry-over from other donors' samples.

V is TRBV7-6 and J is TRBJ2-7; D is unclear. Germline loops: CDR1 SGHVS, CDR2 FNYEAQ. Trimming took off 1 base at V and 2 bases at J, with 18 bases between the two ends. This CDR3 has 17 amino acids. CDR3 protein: CASSLDLGSHLTYEQYF. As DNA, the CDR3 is TGTGCCAGCAGCTTAGATTTAGGGTCCCACTTGACCTACGAGCAGTACTTC.

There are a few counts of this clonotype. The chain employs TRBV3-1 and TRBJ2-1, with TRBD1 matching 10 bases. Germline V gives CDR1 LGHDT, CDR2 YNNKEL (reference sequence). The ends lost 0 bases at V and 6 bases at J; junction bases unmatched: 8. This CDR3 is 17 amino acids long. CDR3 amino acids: CASSQDMEGQGRNEQFF. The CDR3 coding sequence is TGTGCCAGCAGCCAAGATATGGAGGGACAGGGGCGCAATGAGCAGTTCTTC.